The sequence of this T cell receptor (beta chain) was determined in a study of beta chain features in type 1 diabetes. The germline V gene encodes CDR1 SNHLY and CDR2 FYNNEI. The V gene lost 8 bases and the J gene lost 4 bases, with 17 bases spanning the gap. The CDR3 contains 14 residues. The investigators reverse transcribed all of the isolated RNA, so they sequenced expressed TCRB transcripts. Method: immunoSEQ multiplex PCR; TCRdb's copy keeps in-frame clones and lacks some. The sample holds 350,000 or so clones, 15% to 20% seen once. J is TRBJ1-2 and V is TRBV2; D not certain. The sample comprised naive CD4+ T cells from blood. This sequence was found in a woman aged 18 to 35 in good health. Written as DNA, the CDR3 is TGTGCCAGCTCCCACCCTCTTATCGGCTATGGCTACACCTTC. This codes for CASSHPLIGYGYTF.